One sample yielded the 4 T cell receptor beta chains listed below, sequenced in a study of regulatory T cells in long-lasting Graves disease. Noted time point: newly diagnosed GD, antithyroid drugs for less than 3 months. PBMCs provided the RNA from which the TCR library was made. Arm-PCR with iRepertoire HTBI primers amplified the CDR3 regions for these TCR beta libraries. TCRdb reanalysed the multiplex PCR reads using MiXCR and keeps one entry per CDR3 protein. Counted here are approximately 440,000 distinct CDR3 sequences, 16% occurring once; the ten biggest clones make up 12%. These records were also assigned to another study, of T cells in Graves' hyperthyroidism and ophthalmopathy.

The sample here was peripheral blood mononuclear cells (PBMCs), taken at new diagnosis, from a patient treated with antithyroid drugs. The receptors were gathered from a man aged 40-49 years with Graves disease.

This clonotype was seen a few times. A much larger clone is a single base away; this may be a read error. The J gene is TRBJ2-2, the V gene TRBV28; 7 bases fit TRBD2. This CDR3 contains 15 residues. CDR1 is MDHEN and CDR2 is SYDVKM in the germline V gene. In nucleotides, the CDR3 is TGTGCCAGCAGGCCCCAGGGAGGGGTCACCGGGGAGCGGTTTTTT. Encoded protein: CASRPQGGVTGERFF. Full variable domain (outside the CDR3, taken from reference TRBV28 and TRBJ2-2): DVKVTQSSRYLVKRTGEKVFLECVQDMDHENMFWYRQDPGLGLRLIYFSYDVKMKEKGDIPEGYSVSREKKERFSLILESASTNQTSMYLCASRPQGGVTGERFFGEGSRLTVL.

In its sample, this clonotype was seen a few times. The chain is built from TRBV18 and TRBJ2-5; 7 bases line up with TRBD1. V dropped 2 bases and J dropped 4; count of bases not matched to a gene: 7. Germline loops: CDR1 KGHSH, CDR2 LQKENI. The CDR3 spans 15 residues. The CDR3, as DNA: TGTGCCAGCTCACCAAAGACAGGGTTTGCAGAGACCCAGTACTTC. This encodes CASSPKTGFAETQYF.

This clonotype has a count of ten or more. V and J are TRBV12-3 or TRBV12-4 and TRBJ2-3; D might be TRBD1 or TRBD2, each matching 5 bases. CDR3 length: 16 residues. V dropped 4 bases and J dropped 2 bases, with 16 bases sitting between them. DNA of the CDR3: TGTGCCAGCAGTTCTGCCCGGGACGACTTCACAGATACGCAGTATTTT. Translating gives CASSSARDDFTDTQYF.

This clonotype was picked up many times. V gene TRBV2 combines with J gene TRBJ2-7, with 9 positions matching TRBD1. The CDR3 runs to 14 residues. From germline, CDR1 is SNHLY and CDR2 FYNNEI. V shed 8 bases, J shed 7 bases, and the junction held 12 bases outside the gene matches. CDR3 in DNA: TGTGCCAGCCTCCGGGACAGGGATTCACGGGAGCAGTACTTC. It yields the protein CASLRDRDSREQYF. Supplemented by reference TRBV2 and TRBJ2-7, the full variable domain reads EPEVTQTPSHQVTQMGQEVILRCVPISNHLYFYWYRQILGQKVEFLVSFYNNEISEKSEIFDDQFSVERPDGSNFTLKIRSTKLEDSAMYFCASLRDRDSREQYFGPGTRLTVT.